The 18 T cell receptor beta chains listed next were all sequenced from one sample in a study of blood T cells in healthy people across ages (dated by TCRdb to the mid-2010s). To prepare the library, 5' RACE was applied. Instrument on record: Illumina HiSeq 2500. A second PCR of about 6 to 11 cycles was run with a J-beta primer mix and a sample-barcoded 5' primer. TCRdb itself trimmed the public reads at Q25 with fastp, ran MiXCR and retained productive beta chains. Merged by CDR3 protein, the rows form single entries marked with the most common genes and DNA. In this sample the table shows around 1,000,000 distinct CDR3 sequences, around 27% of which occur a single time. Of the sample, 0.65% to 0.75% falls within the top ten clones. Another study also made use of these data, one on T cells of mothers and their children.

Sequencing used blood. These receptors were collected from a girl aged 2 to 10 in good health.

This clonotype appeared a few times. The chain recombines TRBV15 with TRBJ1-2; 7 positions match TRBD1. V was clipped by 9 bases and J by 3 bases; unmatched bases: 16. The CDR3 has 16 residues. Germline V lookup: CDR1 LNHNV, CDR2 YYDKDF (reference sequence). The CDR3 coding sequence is TGTGCCACATATGGGCGAGGGGGCGCATGGGACTATGGCTACACCTTC. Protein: CATYGRGGAWDYGYTF.

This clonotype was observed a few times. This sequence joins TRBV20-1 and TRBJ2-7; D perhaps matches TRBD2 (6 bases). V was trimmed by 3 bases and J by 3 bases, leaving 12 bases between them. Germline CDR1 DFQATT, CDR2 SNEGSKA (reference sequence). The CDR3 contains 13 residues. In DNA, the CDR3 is TGCAGTGCTAGTGGAGCGGGTGTCTACGAGCAGTACTTC. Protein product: CSASGAGVYEQYF.

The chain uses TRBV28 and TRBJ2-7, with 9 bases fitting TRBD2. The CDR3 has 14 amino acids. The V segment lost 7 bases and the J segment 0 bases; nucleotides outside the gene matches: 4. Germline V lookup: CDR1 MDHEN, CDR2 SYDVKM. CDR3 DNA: TGTGCCAGCATGGCGGGAGGGCCCTCCTACGAGCAGTACTTC. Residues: CASMAGGPSYEQYF.

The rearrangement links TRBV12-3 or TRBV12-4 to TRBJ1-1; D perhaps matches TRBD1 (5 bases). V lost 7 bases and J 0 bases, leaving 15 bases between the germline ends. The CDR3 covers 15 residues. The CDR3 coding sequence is TGTGCCAGCACCCGACAGACCATTATGAACACTGAAGCTTTCTTT. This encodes CASTRQTIMNTEAFF.

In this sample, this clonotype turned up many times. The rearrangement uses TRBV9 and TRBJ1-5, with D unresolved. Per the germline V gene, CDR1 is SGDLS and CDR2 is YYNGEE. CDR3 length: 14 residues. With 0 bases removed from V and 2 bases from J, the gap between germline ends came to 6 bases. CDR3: CASSVGGGNQPQHF. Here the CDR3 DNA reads TGTGCCAGCAGCGTAGGGGGAGGCAATCAGCCCCAGCATTTT.

CDR3 residues: CASRRGLEIPSEAFF. The CDR3 DNA follows: TGCGCCAGCCGTAGGGGGCTTGAGATCCCCTCTGAAGCTTTCTTT. The V and J genes are TRBV5-1 and TRBJ1-1; 7 positions match TRBD1. The CDR3 sequence is 15 residues long. J lost 6 bases, V lost 7 bases, and 15 bases had no gene match. In germline, CDR1 is SGHRS, CDR2 YFSETQ.

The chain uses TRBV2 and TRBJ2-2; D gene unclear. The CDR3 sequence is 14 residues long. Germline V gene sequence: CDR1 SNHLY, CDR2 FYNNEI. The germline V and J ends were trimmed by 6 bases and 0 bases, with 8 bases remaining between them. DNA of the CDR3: TGTGCCAGCAGGGCCACTTCGAACACCGGGGAGCTGTTTTTT. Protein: CASRATSNTGELFF. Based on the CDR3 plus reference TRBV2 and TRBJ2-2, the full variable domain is EPEVTQTPSHQVTQMGQEVILRCVPISNHLYFYWYRQILGQKVEFLVSFYNNEISEKSEIFDDQFSVERPDGSNFTLKIRSTKLEDSAMYFCASRATSNTGELFFGEGSRLTVL.

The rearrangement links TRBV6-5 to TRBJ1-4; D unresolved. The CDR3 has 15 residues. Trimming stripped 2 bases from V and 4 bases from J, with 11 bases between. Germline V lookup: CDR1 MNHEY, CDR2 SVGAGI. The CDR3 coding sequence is TGTGCCAGCAGTTACGGCTTGATGGGTAATGAAAAACTGTTTTTT. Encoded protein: CASSYGLMGNEKLFF.

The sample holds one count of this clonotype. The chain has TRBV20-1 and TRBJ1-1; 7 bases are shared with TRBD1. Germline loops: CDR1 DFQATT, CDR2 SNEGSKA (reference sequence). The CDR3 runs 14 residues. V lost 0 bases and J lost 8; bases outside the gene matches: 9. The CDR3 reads CSARDIQGTAEAFF. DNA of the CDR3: TGCAGTGCTAGAGACATACAAGGGACAGCCGAAGCTTTCTTT.

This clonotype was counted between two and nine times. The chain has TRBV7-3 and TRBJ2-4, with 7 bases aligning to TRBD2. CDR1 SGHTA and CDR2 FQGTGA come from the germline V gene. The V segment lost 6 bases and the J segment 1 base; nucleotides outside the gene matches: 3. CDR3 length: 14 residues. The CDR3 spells CASRHGGAKNIQYF. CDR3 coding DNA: TGTGCCAGCAGGCACGGGGGGGCCAAAAACATTCAGTACTTC.

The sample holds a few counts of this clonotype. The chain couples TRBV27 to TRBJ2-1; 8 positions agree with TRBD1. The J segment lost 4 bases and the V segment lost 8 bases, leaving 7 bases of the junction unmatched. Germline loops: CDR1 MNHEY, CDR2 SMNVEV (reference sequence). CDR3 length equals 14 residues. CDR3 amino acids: CASGPGQVYNEQFF. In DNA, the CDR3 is TGTGCCAGCGGACCGGGACAGGTTTACAATGAGCAGTTCTTC.

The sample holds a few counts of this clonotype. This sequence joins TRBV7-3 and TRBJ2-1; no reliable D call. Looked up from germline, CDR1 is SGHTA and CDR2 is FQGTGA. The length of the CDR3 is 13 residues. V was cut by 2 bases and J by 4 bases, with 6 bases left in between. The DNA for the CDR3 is TGTGCCAGCAGCTTACAAAGTTACAATGAGCAGTTCTTC. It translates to CASSLQSYNEQFF.

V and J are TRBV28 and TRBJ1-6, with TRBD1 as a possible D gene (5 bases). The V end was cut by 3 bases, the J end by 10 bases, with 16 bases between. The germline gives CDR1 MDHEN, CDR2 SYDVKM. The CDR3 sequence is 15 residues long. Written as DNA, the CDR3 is TGTGCCAGCAGTTTCGAATGGGGGGGTAGGTCACCCCTCCACTTT. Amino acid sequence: CASSFEWGGRSPLHF.

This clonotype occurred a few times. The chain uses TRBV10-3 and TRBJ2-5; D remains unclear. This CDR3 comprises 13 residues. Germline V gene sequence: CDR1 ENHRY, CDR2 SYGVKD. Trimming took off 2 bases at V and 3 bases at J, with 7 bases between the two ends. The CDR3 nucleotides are TGTGCCATCAGTGAGATTACGGAAGAGACCCAGTACTTC. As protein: CAISEITEETQYF.

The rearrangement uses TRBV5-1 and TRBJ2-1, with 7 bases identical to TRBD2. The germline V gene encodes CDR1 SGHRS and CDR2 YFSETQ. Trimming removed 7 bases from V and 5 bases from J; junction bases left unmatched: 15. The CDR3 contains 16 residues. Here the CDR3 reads CASARQARLADNEQFF. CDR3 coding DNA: TGCGCCAGCGCTAGGCAGGCCCGACTAGCAGACAATGAGCAGTTCTTC.

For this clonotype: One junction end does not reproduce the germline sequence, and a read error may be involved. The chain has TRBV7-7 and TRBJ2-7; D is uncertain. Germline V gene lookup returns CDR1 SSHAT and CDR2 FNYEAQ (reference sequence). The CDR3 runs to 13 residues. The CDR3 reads CVRSLLWVYEQYF. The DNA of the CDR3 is TGCGTCCGATCCCTGTTATGGGTTTACGAGCAGTACTTC. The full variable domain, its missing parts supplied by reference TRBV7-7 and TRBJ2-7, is GAGVSQSPRYKVTKRGQDVTLRCDPISSHATLYWYQQALGQGPEFLTYFNYEAQPDKSGLPSDRFSAERPEGSISTLTIQRTEQRDSAMYRCVRSLLWVYEQYFGPGTRLTVT.

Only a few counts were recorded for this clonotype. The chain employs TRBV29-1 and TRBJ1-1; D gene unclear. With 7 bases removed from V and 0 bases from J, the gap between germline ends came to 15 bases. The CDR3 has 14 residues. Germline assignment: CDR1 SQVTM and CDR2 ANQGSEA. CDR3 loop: CSGSRRLMNTEAFF. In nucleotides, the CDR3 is TGCAGCGGGAGTAGGAGGCTTATGAACACTGAAGCTTTCTTT.

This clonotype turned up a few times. The CDR3 protein is CASSLREGGKTEAFF. The CDR3 bases are TGCGCCAGCAGCTTACGAGAGGGTGGAAAGACTGAAGCTTTCTTT. This rearrangement joins TRBV5-1 to TRBJ1-1; no definite D call. The CDR3 has 15 residues. The V end was cut by 2 bases, the J end by 5 bases, with 16 bases between. Germline V gene sequence: CDR1 SGHRS, CDR2 YFSETQ. Full variable domain (outside the CDR3, taken from reference TRBV5-1 and TRBJ1-1): KAGVTQTPRYLIKTRGQQVTLSCSPISGHRSVSWYQQTPGQGLQFLFEYFSETQRNKGNFPGRFSGRQFSNSRSEMNVSTLELGDSALYLCASSLREGGKTEAFFGQGTRLTVV.